The 3 T cell receptor beta chains reported below all come from one sample, sequenced in a study of tumor and adjacent non-tumor tissue in lung cancer. RNA was extracted from bulk tissue without any cell sorting. The normal lung tissue was taken more than 3 cm from the tumor edge. TCRbeta libraries were built with three rounds of nested PCR, modified from ARM-PCR. TCRdb reprocessed the multiplex PCR reads with MiXCR, giving one entry per CDR3 protein. The table shows about 98,000 distinct CDR3 sequences, with 80% occurring only once. What was sequenced was distant non-tumor lung tissue. These receptors came from a man between 60 and 70 years old with small cell lung cancer.

The chain uses TRBV20-1 and TRBJ2-7, with D possibly matching TRBD2 (5 bases). Between the trimmed V and J ends, which lost 7 bases and 12 bases, there was a span of 22 bases. In germline, CDR1 is DFQATT, CDR2 SNEGSKA (reference sequence). This CDR3 region has 12 residues. This CDR3 is CSVSNLIYEGYF. CDR3 DNA sequence: TGCAGTGTCTCGAACCTAATCTACGAGGGGTACTTC.

About this clonotype: A clone one base away is much larger, so this may be a read error. CDR3 in amino acids: CSARDLTRPGYNEQLF. CDR3 coding DNA: TGCAGTGCTAGAGATCTGACTCGCCCGGGTTACAATGAGCAGCTCTTC. V and J are TRBV20-1 and TRBJ2-1; D is uncertain. Germline values: CDR1 DFQATT, CDR2 SNEGSKA (reference sequence). CDR3 length: 16 residues.

Turning to this clonotype: Its ends do not fully match the called genes, so a read error is possible. The chain employs TRBV11-2 and TRBJ2-1; 10 nucleotides agree with TRBD2. The V gene's germline CDR1 is SGHAT and CDR2 FQNNGV. The CDR3 is 18 amino acids. CDR3 loop: CASSLGVAGGYYHNKQFF. The CDR3 DNA follows: TGTGCCAGCAGCTTAGGAGTAGCGGGAGGCTACTATCACAATAAGCAGTTCTTC.